This T cell receptor (beta chain) was recovered during a study of T-cell reconstitution after alpha-beta-depleted transplantation in children. Germline V lookup: CDR1 SGHVS, CDR2 FNYEAQ. The CDR3 is 14 residues long. V lost 6 bases, J lost 1 base, and 13 bases lay in between. Notes on this clonotype: The target antigen is unknown.

Using unique molecular identifiers, the investigators prepared the TCRbeta library. TCRdb called the PCR reads again in MiXCR, with one record for every CDR3 protein. The sample lists roughly 570,000 distinct CDR3 sequences; 25% to 30% were seen once. Findings and limits, study-wide: Surviving recipient T cells and thymic progenitors underlay high day-60 TCRbeta diversity in some patients. Expanded clones from the graft, numbering several hundred, reportedly supplied alpha-beta T cells about two months after transplant. By one year post-transplant, T-cell counts and diversity largely arose from T cells that were newly produced.

The sequence came from a boy under two years old with Wiskott-Aldrich syndrome, due to receive a stem cell transplant. The chain joins TRBV7-6 to TRBJ2-7, with a tentative D call TRBD1 (6 bases). Sequences were derived from PBMCs, sampled before TCRalphabeta/CD19-depleted stem cell transplant. The CDR3 region is CASSYRVGSYEQYF. CDR3 DNA: TGTGCCAGCAGTTACAGGGTCGGGTCCTACGAGCAGTACTTC.